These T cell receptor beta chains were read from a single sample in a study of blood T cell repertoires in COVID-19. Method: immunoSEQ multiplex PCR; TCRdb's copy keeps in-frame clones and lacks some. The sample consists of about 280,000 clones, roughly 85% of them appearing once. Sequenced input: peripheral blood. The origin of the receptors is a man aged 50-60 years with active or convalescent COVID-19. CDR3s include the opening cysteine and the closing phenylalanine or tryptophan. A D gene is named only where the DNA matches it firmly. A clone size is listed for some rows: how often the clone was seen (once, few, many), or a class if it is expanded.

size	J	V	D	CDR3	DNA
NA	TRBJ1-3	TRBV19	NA	CASTTPLGVGNTIYF	TGTGCCAGTACCACCCCCCTCGGGGTCGGAAACACCATATATTTT
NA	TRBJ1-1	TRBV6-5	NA	CASSYGGGYKAFF	TGTGCCAGCAGTTATGGGGGGGGGTATAAAGCTTTCTTT
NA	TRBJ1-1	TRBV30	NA	CAWSPHGQGGAFF	TGTGCCTGGAGTCCCCACGGGCAAGGGGGAGCTTTCTTT
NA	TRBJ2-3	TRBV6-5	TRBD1	CASTLGQGHTDTQYF	TGTGCCAGCACCCTGGGACAGGGTCACACAGATACGCAGTATTTT
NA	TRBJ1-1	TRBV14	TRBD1	CASSADFRQGVTEAFF	TGTGCCAGCAGCGCTGACTTTCGACAGGGGGTCACTGAAGCTTTCTTT
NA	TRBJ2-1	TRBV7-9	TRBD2	CASSGLAGSNEQFF	TGTGCCAGCAGTGGACTAGCGGGGTCCAATGAGCAGTTCTTC
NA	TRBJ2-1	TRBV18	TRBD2	CASSLVAGEVSEQFF	TGTGCCAGCTCACTAGTAGCGGGAGAAGTTAGTGAGCAGTTCTTC
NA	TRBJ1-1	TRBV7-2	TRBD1	CASSFAGGGTEAFF	TGTGCCAGCAGCTTTGCAGGGGGCGGCACTGAAGCTTTCTTT
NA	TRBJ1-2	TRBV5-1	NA	CASSPNNYGYTF	TGCGCCAGCAGCCCTAATAACTATGGCTACACCTTC
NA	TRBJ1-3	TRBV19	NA	CASSGGGRSGNTIYF	TGTGCCAGTAGTGGGGGGGGGCGCTCTGGAAACACCATATATTTT
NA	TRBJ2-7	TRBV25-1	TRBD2	CASRSGTRYFYEQYF	TGTGCCAGCAGATCCGGGACTAGGTATTTCTACGAGCAGTACTTC
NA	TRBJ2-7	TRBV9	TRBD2	CASSAGGSWYEQYF	TGTGCCAGCAGCGCGGGCGGGAGTTGGTACGAGCAGTACTTC
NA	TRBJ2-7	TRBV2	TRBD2	CATVAGGSSYEQYF	TGTGCCACTGTAGCGGGAGGGAGCTCCTACGAGCAGTACTTC
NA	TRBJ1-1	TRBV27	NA	CASSLGTYTEAFF	TGTGCCAGCAGTTTAGGGACTTACACTGAAGCTTTCTTT
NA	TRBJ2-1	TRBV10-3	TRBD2	CAISGPGLAGERAYNEQFF	TGTGCCATCAGTGGGCCGGGACTAGCGGGAGAGCGGGCCTACAATGAGCAGTTCTTC
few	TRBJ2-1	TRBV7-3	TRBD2	CASSWEPSGSGEQFF	TGTGCCAGCAGCTGGGAGCCTAGCGGGAGCGGGGAGCAGTTCTTC
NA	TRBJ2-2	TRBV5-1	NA	CASSQAPPNTGELFF	TGCGCCAGCAGCCAGGCCCCCCCGAACACCGGGGAGCTGTTTTTT
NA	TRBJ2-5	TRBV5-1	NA	CASSLGWTRGQETQYF	TGCGCCAGCAGCTTGGGGTGGACTCGGGGGCAAGAGACCCAGTACTTC
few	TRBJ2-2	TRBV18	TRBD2	CASSPLAGDTGELFF	TGTGCCAGCTCACCGCTAGCGGGAGACACCGGGGAGCTGTTTTTT
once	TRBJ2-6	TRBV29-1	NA	CSVVSQNSGANVLTF	TGCAGCGTTGTCTCGCAGAACTCTGGGGCCAACGTCCTGACTTTC